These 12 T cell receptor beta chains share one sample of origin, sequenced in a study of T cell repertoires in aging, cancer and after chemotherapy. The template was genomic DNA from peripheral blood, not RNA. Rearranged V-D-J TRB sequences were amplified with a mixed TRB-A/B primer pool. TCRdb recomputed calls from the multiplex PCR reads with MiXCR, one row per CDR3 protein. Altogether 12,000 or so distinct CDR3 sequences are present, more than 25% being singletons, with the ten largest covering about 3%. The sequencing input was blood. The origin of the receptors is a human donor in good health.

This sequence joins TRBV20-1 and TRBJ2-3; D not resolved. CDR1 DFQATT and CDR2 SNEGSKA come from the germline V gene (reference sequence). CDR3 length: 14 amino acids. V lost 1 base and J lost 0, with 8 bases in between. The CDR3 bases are TGCAGTGCTAGAGGCGGCAGAAGCACAGATACGCAGTATTTT. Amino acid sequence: CSARGGRSTDTQYF.

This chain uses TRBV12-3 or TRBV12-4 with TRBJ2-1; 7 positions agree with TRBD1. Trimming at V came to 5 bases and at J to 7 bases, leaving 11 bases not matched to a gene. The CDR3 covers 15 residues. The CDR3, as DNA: TGTGCCAGCAGTGAATACAGGGGCGGAGTGAATGAGCAGTTCTTC. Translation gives CASSEYRGGVNEQFF.

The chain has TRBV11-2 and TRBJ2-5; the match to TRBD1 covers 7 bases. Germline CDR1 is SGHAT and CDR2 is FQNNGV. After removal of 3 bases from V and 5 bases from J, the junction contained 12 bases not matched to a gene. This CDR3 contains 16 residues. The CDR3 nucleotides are TGTGCCAGCAGCTTCCCAACTCAGGGGGTCGGGGAGACCCAGTACTTC. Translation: CASSFPTQGVGETQYF.

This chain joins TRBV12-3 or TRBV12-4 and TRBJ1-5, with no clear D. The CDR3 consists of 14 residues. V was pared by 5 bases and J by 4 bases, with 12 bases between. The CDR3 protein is CASSRHGMNQPQHF. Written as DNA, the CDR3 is TGTGCCAGCAGTCGACACGGGATGAATCAGCCCCAGCATTTT.

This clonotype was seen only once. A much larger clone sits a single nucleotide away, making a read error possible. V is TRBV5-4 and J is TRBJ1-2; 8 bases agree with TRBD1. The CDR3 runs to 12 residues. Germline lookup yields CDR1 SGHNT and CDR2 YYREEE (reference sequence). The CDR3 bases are TGTACCAGCAGCGGGACAGGTCACGGCTACACCTTC. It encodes CTSSGTGHGYTF.

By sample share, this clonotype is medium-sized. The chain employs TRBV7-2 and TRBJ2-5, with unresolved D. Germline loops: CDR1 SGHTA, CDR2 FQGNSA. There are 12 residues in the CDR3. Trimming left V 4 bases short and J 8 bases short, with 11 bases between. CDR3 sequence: CASSSLGGTQYF. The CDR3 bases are TGTGCCAGCAGCTCCCTGGGTGGAACCCAGTACTTC.

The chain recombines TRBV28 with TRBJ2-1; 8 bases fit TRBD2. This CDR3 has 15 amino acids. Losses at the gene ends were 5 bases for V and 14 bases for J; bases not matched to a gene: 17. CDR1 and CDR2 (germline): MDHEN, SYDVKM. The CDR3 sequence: CASSNRGTSGGPEFF. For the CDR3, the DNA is TGTGCCAGCAGTAACCGCGGAACATCGGGGGGGCCTGAGTTCTTC. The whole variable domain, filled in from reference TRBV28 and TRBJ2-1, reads DVKVTQSSRYLVKRTGEKVFLECVQDMDHENMFWYRQDPGLGLRLIYFSYDVKMKEKGDIPEGYSVSREKKERFSLILESASTNQTSMYLCASSNRGTSGGPEFFGPGTRLTVL.

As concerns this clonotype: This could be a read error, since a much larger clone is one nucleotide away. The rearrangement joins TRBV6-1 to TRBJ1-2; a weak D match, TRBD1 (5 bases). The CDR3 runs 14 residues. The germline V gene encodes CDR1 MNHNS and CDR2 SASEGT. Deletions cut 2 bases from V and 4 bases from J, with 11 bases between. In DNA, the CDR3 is TGTGCCAGCAGTGAAATCGGGGGGGGCTATGGCTACACCTTC. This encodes CASSEIGGGYGYTF.

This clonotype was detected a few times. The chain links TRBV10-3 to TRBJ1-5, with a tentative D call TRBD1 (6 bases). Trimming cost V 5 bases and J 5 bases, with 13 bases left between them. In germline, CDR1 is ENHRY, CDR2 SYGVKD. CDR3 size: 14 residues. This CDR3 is CAISQQGRDQPQHF. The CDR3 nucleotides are TGTGCCATCAGTCAACAGGGAAGGGATCAGCCCCAGCATTTT.

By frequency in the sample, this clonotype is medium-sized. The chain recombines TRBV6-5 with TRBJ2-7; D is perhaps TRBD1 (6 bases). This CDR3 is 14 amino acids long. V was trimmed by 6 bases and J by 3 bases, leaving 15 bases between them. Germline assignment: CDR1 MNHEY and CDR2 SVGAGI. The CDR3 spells CASSHPPRGYEQYF. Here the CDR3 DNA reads TGTGCCAGCAGCCATCCGCCCAGGGGCTACGAGCAGTACTTC.

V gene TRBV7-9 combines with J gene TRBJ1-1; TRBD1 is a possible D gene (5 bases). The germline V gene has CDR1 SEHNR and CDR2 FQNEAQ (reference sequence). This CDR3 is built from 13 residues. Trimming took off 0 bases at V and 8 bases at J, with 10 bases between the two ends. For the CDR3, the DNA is TGTGCCAGCAGCTTAGCTCGACAGTCAGAAGCTTTCTTT. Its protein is CASSLARQSEAFF. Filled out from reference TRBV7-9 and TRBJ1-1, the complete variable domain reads DTGVSQNPRHKITKRGQNVTFRCDPISEHNRLYWYRQTLGQGPEFLTYFQNEAQLEKSRLLSDRFSAERPKGSFSTLEIQRTEQGDSAMYLCASSLARQSEAFFGQGTRLTVV.

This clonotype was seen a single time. The DNA of the CDR3 is TGTGCCAGCTTCCGCCTGGGACAGGGGGCGAGGAATACGCAGTATTTT. Protein sequence: CASFRLGQGARNTQYF. The V call is TRBV13, the J call TRBJ2-3; 12 nucleotides match TRBD1. Germline V gives CDR1 PRHDT, CDR2 FYEKMQ (reference sequence). Trimming cost V 8 bases and J 7 bases; bases outside gene matches: 13. The length of the CDR3 is 16 residues.